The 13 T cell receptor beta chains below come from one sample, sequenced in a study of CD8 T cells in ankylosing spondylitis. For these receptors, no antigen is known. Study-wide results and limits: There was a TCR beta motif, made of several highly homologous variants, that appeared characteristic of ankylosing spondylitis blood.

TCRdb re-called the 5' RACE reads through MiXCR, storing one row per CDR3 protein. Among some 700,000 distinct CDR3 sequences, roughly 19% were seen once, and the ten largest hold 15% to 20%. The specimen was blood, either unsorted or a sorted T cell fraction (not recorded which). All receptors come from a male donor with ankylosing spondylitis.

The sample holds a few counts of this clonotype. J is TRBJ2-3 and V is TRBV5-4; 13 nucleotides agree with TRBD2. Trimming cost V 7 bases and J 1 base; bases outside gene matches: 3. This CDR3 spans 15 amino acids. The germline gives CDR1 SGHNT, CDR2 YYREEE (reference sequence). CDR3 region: CASGTSGTRTDTQYF. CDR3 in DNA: TGTGCCAGCGGGACTAGCGGGACCCGCACAGATACGCAGTATTTT.

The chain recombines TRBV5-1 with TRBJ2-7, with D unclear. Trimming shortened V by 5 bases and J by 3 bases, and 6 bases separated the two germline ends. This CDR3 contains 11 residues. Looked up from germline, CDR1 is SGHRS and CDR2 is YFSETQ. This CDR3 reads CASRTHYEQYF. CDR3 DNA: TGCGCCAGCAGGACTCACTACGAGCAGTACTTC.

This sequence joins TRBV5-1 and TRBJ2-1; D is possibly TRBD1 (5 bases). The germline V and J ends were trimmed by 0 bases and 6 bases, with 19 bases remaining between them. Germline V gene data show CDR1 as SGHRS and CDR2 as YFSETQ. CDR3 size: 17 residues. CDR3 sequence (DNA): TGCGCCAGCAGCTTGGGTCTGACAGAGTTCTTAATCAATGAGCAGTTCTTC. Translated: CASSLGLTEFLINEQFF.

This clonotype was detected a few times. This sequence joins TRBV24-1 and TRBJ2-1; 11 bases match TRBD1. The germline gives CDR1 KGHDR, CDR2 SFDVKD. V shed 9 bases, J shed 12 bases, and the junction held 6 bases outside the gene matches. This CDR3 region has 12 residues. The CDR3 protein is CATGTGGVGQFF. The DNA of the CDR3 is TGTGCCACCGGGACAGGGGGAGTCGGGCAGTTCTTC.

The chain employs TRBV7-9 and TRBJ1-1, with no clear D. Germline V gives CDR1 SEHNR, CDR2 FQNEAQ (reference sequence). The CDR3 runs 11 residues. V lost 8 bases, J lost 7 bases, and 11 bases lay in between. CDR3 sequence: CASLSGVEAFF. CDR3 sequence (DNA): TGTGCCAGCTTGTCTGGCGTTGAAGCTTTCTTT.

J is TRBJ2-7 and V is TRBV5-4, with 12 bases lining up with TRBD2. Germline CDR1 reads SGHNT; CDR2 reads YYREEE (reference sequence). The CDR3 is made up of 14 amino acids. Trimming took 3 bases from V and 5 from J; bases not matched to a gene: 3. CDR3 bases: TGTGCCAGCAGCTCGAGACTAGCGGGAGACGAGCAGTACTTC. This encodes CASSSRLAGDEQYF.

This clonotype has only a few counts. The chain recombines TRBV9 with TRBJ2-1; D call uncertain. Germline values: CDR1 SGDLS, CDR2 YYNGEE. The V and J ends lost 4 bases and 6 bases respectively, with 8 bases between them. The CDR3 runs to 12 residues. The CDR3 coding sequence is TGTGCCAGCAGCCCCCTCGTCAATGAGCAGTTCTTC. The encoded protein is CASSPLVNEQFF.

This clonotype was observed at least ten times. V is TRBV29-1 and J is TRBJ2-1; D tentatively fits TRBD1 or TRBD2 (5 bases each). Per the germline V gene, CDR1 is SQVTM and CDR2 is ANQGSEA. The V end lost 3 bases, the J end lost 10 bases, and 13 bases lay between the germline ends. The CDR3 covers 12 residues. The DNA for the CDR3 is TGCAGCGTTGATTGGGGGAGTGGCGAGCAGTTCTTC. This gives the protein CSVDWGSGEQFF.

The CDR3 nucleotides read TGCAGTGCTAGAGCCCGCCCCCGGGGGGGCGCGACAGATACGCAGTATTTT. Its protein product is CSARARPRGGATDTQYF. The chain uses TRBV20-1 and TRBJ2-3; TRBD2 agrees at 8 bases. Germline CDR1 and CDR2: DFQATT and SNEGSKA (reference sequence). The CDR3 totals 17 residues. V dropped 1 base and J dropped 3; count of bases not matched to a gene: 12.

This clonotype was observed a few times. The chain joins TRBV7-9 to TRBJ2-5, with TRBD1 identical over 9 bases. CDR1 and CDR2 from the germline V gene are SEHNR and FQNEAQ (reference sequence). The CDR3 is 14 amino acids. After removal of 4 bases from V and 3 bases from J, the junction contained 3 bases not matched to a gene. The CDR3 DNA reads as TGTGCCAGCAGCTGGACAGGGGATGAAGAGACCCAGTACTTC. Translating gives CASSWTGDEETQYF. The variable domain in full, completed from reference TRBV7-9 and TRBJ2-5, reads DTGVSQNPRHKITKRGQNVTFRCDPISEHNRLYWYRQTLGQGPEFLTYFQNEAQLEKSRLLSDRFSAERPKGSFSTLEIQRTEQGDSAMYLCASSWTGDEETQYFGPGTRLLVL.

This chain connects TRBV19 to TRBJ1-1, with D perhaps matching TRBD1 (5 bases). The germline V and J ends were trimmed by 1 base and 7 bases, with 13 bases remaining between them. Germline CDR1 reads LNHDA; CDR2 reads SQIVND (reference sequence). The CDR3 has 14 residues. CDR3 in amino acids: CASSIGGRSVEAFF. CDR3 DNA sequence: TGTGCCAGTAGTATAGGGGGCCGCTCCGTTGAAGCTTTCTTT.

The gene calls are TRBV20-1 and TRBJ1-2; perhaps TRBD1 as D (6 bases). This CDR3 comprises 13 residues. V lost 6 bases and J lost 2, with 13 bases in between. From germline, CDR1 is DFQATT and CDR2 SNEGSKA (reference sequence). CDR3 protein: CSALDSFNYGYTF. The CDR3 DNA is TGCAGTGCCTTGGACAGCTTCAACTATGGCTACACCTTC.

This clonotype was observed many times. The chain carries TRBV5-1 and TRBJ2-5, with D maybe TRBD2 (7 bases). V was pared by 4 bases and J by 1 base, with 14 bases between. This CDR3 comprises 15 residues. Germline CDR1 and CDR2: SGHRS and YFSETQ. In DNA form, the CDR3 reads TGCGCCAGCAGCACGGGAGGAGGGGGCCAAGAGACCCAGTACTTC. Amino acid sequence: CASSTGGGGQETQYF.